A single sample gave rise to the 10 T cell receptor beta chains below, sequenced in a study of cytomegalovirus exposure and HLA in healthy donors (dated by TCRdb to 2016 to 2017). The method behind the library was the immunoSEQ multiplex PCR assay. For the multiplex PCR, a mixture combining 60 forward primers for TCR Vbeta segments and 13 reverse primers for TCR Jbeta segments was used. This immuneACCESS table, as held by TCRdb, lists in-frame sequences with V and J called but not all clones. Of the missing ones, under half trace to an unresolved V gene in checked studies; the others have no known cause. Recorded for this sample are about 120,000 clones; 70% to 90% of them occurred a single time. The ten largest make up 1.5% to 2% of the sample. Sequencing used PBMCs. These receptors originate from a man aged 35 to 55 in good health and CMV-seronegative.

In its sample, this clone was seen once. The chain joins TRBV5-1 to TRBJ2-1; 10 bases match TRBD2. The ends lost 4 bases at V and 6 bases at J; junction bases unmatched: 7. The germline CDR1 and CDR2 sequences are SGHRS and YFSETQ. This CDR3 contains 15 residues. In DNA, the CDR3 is TGCGCCAGCAGCCCTGTTAGCGGGGGGATCAATGAGCAGTTCTTC. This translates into CASSPVSGGINEQFF.

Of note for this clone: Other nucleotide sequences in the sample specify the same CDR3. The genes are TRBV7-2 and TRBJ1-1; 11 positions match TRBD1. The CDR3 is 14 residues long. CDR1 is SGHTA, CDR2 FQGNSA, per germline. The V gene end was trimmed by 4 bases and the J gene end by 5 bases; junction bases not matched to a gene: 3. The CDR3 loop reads CASSSDRGRTEAFF. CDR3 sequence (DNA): TGTGCCAGCAGCTCGGACAGGGGGCGGACTGAAGCTTTCTTT. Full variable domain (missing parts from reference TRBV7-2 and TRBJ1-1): GAGVSQSPSNKVTEKGKDVELRCDPISGHTALYWYRQSLGQGLEFLIYFQGNSAPDKSGLPSDRFSAERTGGSVSTLTIQRTQQEDSAVYLCASSSDRGRTEAFFGQGTRLTVV.

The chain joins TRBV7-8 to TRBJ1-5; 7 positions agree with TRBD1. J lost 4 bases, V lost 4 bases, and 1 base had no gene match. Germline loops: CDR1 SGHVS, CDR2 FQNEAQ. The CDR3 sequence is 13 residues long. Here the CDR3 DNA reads TGTGCCAGCAGCTCGGACAGGAATCAGCCCCAGCATTTT. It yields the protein CASSSDRNQPQHF.

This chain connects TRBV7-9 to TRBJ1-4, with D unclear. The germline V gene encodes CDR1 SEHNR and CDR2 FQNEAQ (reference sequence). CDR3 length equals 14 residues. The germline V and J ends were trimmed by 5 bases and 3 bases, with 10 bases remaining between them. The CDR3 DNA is TGTGCCAGCAGCCCTGGCCAGTCTAATGAAAAACTGTTTTTT. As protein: CASSPGQSNEKLFF.

The CDR3, as DNA: TGTGCCAGCAGTGGGCAGGGCCTCTATGGCTACACCTTC. As protein: CASSGQGLYGYTF. The gene calls are TRBV6-1 and TRBJ1-2, with D possibly matching TRBD1 (5 bases). In germline, CDR1 is MNHNS, CDR2 SASEGT. Trimming pared 4 bases from V and 4 bases from J, leaving 10 bases between. The length of the CDR3 is 13 residues.

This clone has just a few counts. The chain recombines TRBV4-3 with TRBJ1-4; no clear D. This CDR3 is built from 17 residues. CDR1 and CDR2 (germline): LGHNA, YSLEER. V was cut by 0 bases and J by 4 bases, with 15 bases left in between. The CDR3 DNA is TGCGCCAGCAGCCAAGACCGGCGGAAAGCAAGTAATGAAAAACTGTTTTTT. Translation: CASSQDRRKASNEKLFF.

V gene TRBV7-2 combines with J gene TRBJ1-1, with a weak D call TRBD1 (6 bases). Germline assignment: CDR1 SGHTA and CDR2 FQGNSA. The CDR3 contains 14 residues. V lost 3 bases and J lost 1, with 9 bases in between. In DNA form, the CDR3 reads TGTGCCAGCAGCTTTCGCAGGGGGAACACTGAAGCTTTCTTT. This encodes CASSFRRGNTEAFF.

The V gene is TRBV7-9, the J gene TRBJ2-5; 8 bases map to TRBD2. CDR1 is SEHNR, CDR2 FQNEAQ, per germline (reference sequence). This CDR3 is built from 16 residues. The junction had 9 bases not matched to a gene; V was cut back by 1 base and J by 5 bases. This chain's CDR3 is CASSLDSGSGAETQYF. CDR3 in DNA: TGTGCCAGCAGCTTAGACAGCGGGAGTGGCGCGGAGACCCAGTACTTC.

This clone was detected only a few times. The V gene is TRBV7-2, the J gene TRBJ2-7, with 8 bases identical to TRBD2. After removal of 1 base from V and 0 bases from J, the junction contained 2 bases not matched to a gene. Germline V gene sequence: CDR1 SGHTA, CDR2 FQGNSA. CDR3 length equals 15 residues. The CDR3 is CASSLGTSPSYEQYF. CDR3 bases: TGTGCCAGCAGCTTAGGGACTAGCCCCTCCTACGAGCAGTACTTC.

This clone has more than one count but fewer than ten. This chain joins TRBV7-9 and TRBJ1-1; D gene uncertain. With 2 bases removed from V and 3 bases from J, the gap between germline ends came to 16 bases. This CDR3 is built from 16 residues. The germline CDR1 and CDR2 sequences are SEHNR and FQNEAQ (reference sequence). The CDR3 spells CASSLFVGSGDTEAFF. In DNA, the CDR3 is TGTGCCAGCAGCTTATTTGTCGGCTCGGGAGACACTGAAGCTTTCTTT.